The 22 T cell receptor beta chains below all came from one sample that was sequenced in a study of CD8+ T cells in alopecia areata. Sorting of pooled cutaneous lymph node cells used CD4, CD8alpha, NKG2D, NKG2ACE and other markers. RNA was isolated and reverse transcribed to cDNA, the sequencing template. Generated by immunoSEQ multiplex PCR, the TCRdb table keeps only in-frame clones and is missing some. Sampling found about 19,000 clones, none seen once. Sample: CD8+ T cells sorted from a lymph node. The receptors were sampled from a C3H/HeJ mouse with alopecia areata. These mice share the MHC haplotype H2-k.

This clone was picked up a small number of times. Mouse germline and gene names are used. The CDR3 end is not reached by the read, which stops 4 residues before it; the germline J gene fills it in. V and J are TRBV19 and TRBJ1-4, with TRBD1 as a possible D gene (5 bases). Germline V gives CDR1 FNHDT, CDR2 SITEND (reference sequence). Trimming took 1 base from V and 3 from J, leaving 7 bases between them. CDR3 length equals 14 residues. The DNA read from the CDR3 is TGTGCCAGCAGTATACTGGGGCCCAACGAA. As protein: CASSILGPNE. The full CDR3 reads CASSILGPNERLFF.

By share, this clone ranks as large. Germline and genes here are mouse. The covered CDR3 bases are TGTGCCAGCAGTGCCCGTAGCTAT. Encoded protein: CASSARSY. The full CDR3 sequence reads CASSARSYEQYF. The V and J genes are TRBV13-3 and TRBJ2-7, with D uncertain. The read terminates 4 residues before the CDR3 end, so the remaining end is supplied by the germline J gene. The V end lost 3 bases, the J end lost 3 bases, and 7 bases lay between the germline ends. The CDR3 runs 12 residues. Germline loops: CDR1 NNHDY, CDR2 SYVADS.

This clone was counted ten times or more. Gene names denote mouse genes. Coverage ceases 4 residues before the CDR3 finishes, and the germline J gene fills in the end. The rearrangement joins TRBV1 to TRBJ1-1; tentative D call: TRBD1 (5 bases). This CDR3 region has 15 residues. V dropped 0 bases and J dropped 3 bases, with 11 bases sitting between them. Germline loops: CDR1 NSQYPW, CDR2 LRSPGD (reference sequence). The CDR3 reads CTCSADEGRDTEVFF. The DNA read from the CDR3 is TGCACCTGCAGTGCAGATGAGGGGAGGGACACA.

This clone is termed medium-sized. Germline and genes: mouse. The missing CDR3 end, 4 residues past where the read stops, is filled in from the germline J gene. The chain is built from TRBV2 and TRBJ2-7; 10 positions agree with TRBD2. Germline V gene lookup returns CDR1 LGHNA and CDR2 YSYQKL. V lost 3 bases and J lost 3; bases outside the gene matches: 2. This CDR3 comprises 14 residues. Incomplete CDR3 DNA: TGTGCCAGCAGCCACCGGGACTGGGGCTAT. The encoded protein is CASSHRDWGY. The full CDR3 reads CASSHRDWGYEQYF.

About this clone itself: Gene labels here are mouse ones. Here the CDR3 reads CASRRTNNYAEQFF. Incomplete CDR3 DNA: TGTGCCAGCAGGCGGACAAATAACTATGCT. This rearrangement joins TRBV14 to TRBJ2-1; D perhaps matches TRBD1 (5 bases). The CDR3 is cut off 4 residues early in the read; its end comes from the germline J gene. This CDR3 is 14 amino acids long. In germline, CDR1 is SGHDT, CDR2 FRDEAV. Deletions cut 5 bases from V and 0 bases from J, with 9 bases between.

This clone was counted at least ten times. Gene names and germline refer to mouse. Sequencing ends 4 residues short of the CDR3 end; the germline J gene provides the rest. The rearrangement uses TRBV19 and TRBJ2-1; 8 bases align to TRBD2. The germline CDR1 and CDR2 sequences are FNHDT and SITEND (reference sequence). The CDR3 has 16 amino acids. V lost 4 bases to trimming and J lost 1 base; unmatched junction nucleotides: 7. CDR3 loop: CASSSLTGANYAEQFF. The covered CDR3 bases are TGTGCCAGCAGTTCCTTGACTGGGGCGAACTATGCT.

This clone was counted at least ten times. The gene names here belong to mouse. The CDR3 reads CASGGTGGSAEQFF. Incomplete CDR3 DNA: TGTGCCAGCGGGGGGACAGGGGGCTCTGCT. V is TRBV13-2 and J is TRBJ2-1, with TRBD1 matching 12 bases. The read stops 4 residues short of the end of the CDR3; the missing end is completed from the germline J gene. V lost 5 bases, J lost 6 bases, and 3 bases stayed unmatched. CDR3 length: 14 residues. Germline values: CDR1 NNHNN, CDR2 SYGAGS (reference sequence).

The table lists this clone with a few counts. These gene names are mouse names. The sequence runs out 4 residues before the end of the CDR3; the remainder is reconstructed from the germline J gene. The sample contains more than one DNA sequence encoding this CDR3. The V and J genes are TRBV13-3 and TRBJ2-7, with 9 nucleotides matching TRBD2. The CDR3 extends over 13 amino acids. V shed 3 bases, J shed 2 bases, and the junction held 0 bases outside the gene matches. Germline V lookup: CDR1 NNHDY, CDR2 SYVADS. The sequenced part of the CDR3 DNA is TGTGCCAGCAGTGGGACTGGGGCCTAT. This encodes CASSGTGAY. The whole CDR3 sequence reads CASSGTGAYEQYF.

The table lists this clone with many counts. Genes here carry mouse names. The read falls 4 residues short of the CDR3 end, and the missing part is taken from the germline J gene. This sequence joins TRBV14 and TRBJ1-1; no clear D. Trimming shortened V by 5 bases and J by 1 base, and 6 bases separated the two germline ends. Looked up from germline, CDR1 is SGHDT and CDR2 is FRDEAV. The CDR3 runs to 12 residues. CDR3 protein: CASSSENTEVFF. The CDR3 DNA, read in part, is TGTGCCAGCAGCAGCGAAAACACA.

With regard to this clone: Gene names denote mouse genes. The read halts 4 residues ahead of the CDR3 end, with the missing end drawn from the germline J gene. The J gene is TRBJ2-1, the V gene TRBV1, with 11 bases identical to TRBD2. The CDR3 consists of 16 residues. In germline, CDR1 is NSQYPW, CDR2 LRSPGD (reference sequence). V dropped 1 base and J dropped 5; count of bases not matched to a gene: 4. The sequenced CDR3 bases are TGCACCTGCAGTGCAGGCCCGGGACTGGGGGATGCT. Translated, it gives CTCSAGPGLGDA. The entire CDR3 protein reads CTCSAGPGLGDAEQFF.

This clone was observed at least ten times. The germline and genes are mouse ones. The DNA ends 4 residues before the CDR3 does, and the rest of the CDR3 is filled in from the germline J gene. The rearrangement links TRBV19 to TRBJ1-2; the D gene is possibly TRBD1 (6 bases). The CDR3 is 13 amino acids. Germline CDR1 reads FNHDT; CDR2 reads SITEND (reference sequence). Partial CDR3 DNA: TGTGCCAGCAGTGGACTGGGGGGGCGC. This sequence encodes CASSGLGGR. In full, the CDR3 reads CASSGLGGRDYTF.

The sample holds many counts of this clone. Genes here carry mouse names. The read terminates 4 residues ahead of where the CDR3 ends, so the germline J gene completes it. The genes are TRBV13-3 and TRBJ2-2; the D gene is possibly TRBD2 (7 bases). Trimming took off 4 bases at V and 0 bases at J, with 13 bases between the two ends. CDR1 is NNHDY, CDR2 SYVADS, per germline. The CDR3 loop spans 16 amino acids. CDR3 DNA, as far as it was read: TGTGCCAGCAGTTCCTGGGGGCCTTCAAACACCGGG. Amino acids: CASSSWGPSNTG. The full CDR3 protein reads CASSSWGPSNTGQLYF.

This clone has ten or more counts. Mouse gene names apply. The sequence runs out 4 residues before the end of the CDR3; the remainder is reconstructed from the germline J gene. The chain employs TRBV19 and TRBJ1-2, with a weak D call TRBD1 (5 bases). Germline CDR1 is FNHDT and CDR2 is SITEND (reference sequence). This CDR3 contains 13 residues. The covered CDR3 bases are TGTGCCAGCAGTATGGACTGGGGGGGC. It encodes CASSMDWGG. The whole CDR3 sequence is CASSMDWGGDYTF.

Points on this clone: Genes and germline are mouse. The CDR3 spells CASSLGGHLFANSDYTF. CDR3 DNA (partial): TGTGCCAGCAGTCTGGGGGGACACCTCTTTGCAAACTCC. The V gene is TRBV19, the J gene TRBJ1-2, with D possibly TRBD1 on 6 matching bases. The read gets to within 4 residues of the CDR3 end, and the germline J gene fills in the rest. V lost 4 bases and J lost 0, with 19 bases in between. Germline loops: CDR1 FNHDT, CDR2 SITEND (reference sequence). The CDR3 length is 17 residues.

On this clone: Gene names and germline match the mouse. Read sequence stops 4 residues before the CDR3 end, and the germline J gene provides the missing end. The chain combines TRBV14 with TRBJ1-4; TRBD1 aligns across 8 bases. The trim removed 5 bases at V and 1 base at J, leaving 4 bases unmatched. The CDR3 has 15 residues. Germline values: CDR1 SGHDT, CDR2 FRDEAV. The sequenced part of the CDR3 DNA is TGTGCCAGCAGCCCCGACAGGGGTTCCAACGAA. Encoded protein: CASSPDRGSNE. The whole CDR3 protein is CASSPDRGSNERLFF.

A note on this clone: Here the gene names and germline are mouse. The missing CDR3 end, 4 residues past where the read stops, is filled in from the germline J gene. The V gene is TRBV13-1, the J gene TRBJ2-7; 7 bases map to TRBD1. The CDR3 loop spans 13 amino acids. Germline CDR1 and CDR2: NSHNY and SYGAGN. The CDR3 spells CASSVGTVYEQYF. The part of the CDR3 DNA that was read is TGTGCCAGCAGTGTCGGGACAGTTTAT.

This clone was counted at least ten times. Genes and germline come from the mouse. Sequencing ends 4 residues short of the CDR3 end; the germline J gene provides the rest. This sequence joins TRBV13-3 and TRBJ1-1, with D possibly TRBD1 on 6 matching bases. The V end lost 5 bases, the J end lost 1 base, and 9 bases lay between the germline ends. Germline assignment: CDR1 NNHDY and CDR2 SYVADS. The CDR3 contains 13 residues. The CDR3 sequence is CASRTGLNTEVFF. The CDR3 DNA, read in part, is TGTGCCAGCAGGACAGGTCTAAACACA.

This clone was counted between two and nine times. Here the gene names and germline are mouse. Read coverage stops 4 residues before the CDR3 terminus; the germline J gene supplies the remainder. The chain couples TRBV1 to TRBJ1-1; D is perhaps TRBD1 (5 bases). Germline-derived CDR1 and CDR2 are NSQYPW and LRSPGD (reference sequence). Trimming cost V 0 bases and J 4 bases, with 15 bases left between them. The CDR3 contains 16 residues. Incomplete CDR3 DNA: TGCACCTGCAGTGCAGACCGCAGGGCAGGTAGCACA. Translation: CTCSADRRAGST. The CDR3, in full, reads CTCSADRRAGSTEVFF.

This clone was detected only a few times. Any gene name here is a mouse gene name. The CDR3 is cut off 4 residues early in the read; its end comes from the germline J gene. This rearrangement joins TRBV13-3 to TRBJ2-4, with 13 bases fitting TRBD2. The CDR3 runs 16 residues. The junction had 1 base not matched to a gene; V was cut back by 0 bases and J by 3 bases. CDR1 and CDR2 from the germline V gene are NNHDY and SYVADS. The CDR3 spells CASSDGTGGAQNTLYF. CDR3 DNA (partial): TGTGCCAGCAGTGATGGGACTGGGGGGGCCCAAAAC.

Many counts were recorded for this clone. The genes are named according to mouse. The sequenced fragment ends 4 residues before the CDR3 boundary, so the rest is inferred from the germline J gene. The J gene is TRBJ1-2, the V gene TRBV13-3; 9 bases align to TRBD1. Germline CDR1 reads NNHDY; CDR2 reads SYVADS. V shed 6 bases, J shed 0 bases, and the junction held 3 bases outside the gene matches. The CDR3 runs to 14 residues. Incomplete CDR3 DNA: TGTGCCAGCAAAGGGACAGGGTCAAACTCC. It yields the protein CASKGTGSNS. The full-length CDR3 reads as CASKGTGSNSDYTF.

Details on this clone: The listed TCRdb protein conflicts with the DNA translation at residue 13, and the protein shown is translated directly from the DNA. Each gene name is a mouse one. The CDR3 region is CTCSAVDRGTGNTLYF. The sequenced part of the CDR3 DNA is TGCACCTGCAGTGCAGTCGACAGGGGGACTGGAAATACG. This chain joins TRBV1 and TRBJ1-3, with 9 positions matching TRBD1. Coverage ceases 3 residues before the CDR3 finishes, and the germline J gene fills in the end. The CDR3 consists of 16 residues. Germline V gene sequence: CDR1 NSQYPW, CDR2 LRSPGD (reference sequence). The V segment lost 1 base and the J segment 2 bases; nucleotides outside the gene matches: 3.

This clone was observed a few times. Genes and germline are mouse. The read stops 4 residues short of the end of the CDR3; the missing end is completed from the germline J gene. The chain recombines TRBV19 with TRBJ1-2; the match to TRBD1 covers 7 bases. CDR3 length: 12 residues. Germline V CDR1 and CDR2: FNHDT, SITEND (reference sequence). The CDR3 sequence is CASSPQGSDYTF. The sequenced part of the CDR3 DNA is TGTGCCAGCAGTCCACAGGGGAGC.